Presented here are 9 T cell receptor beta chains from one specimen sequenced in a study of T cell changes during pregnancy in multiple sclerosis. Repertoires were generated with immunoSEQ multiplex PCR, while TCRdb's copy carries only in-frame clones and drops some. The sample records 100,000 or so clones, about 93% being singletons. Specimen: peripheral blood, collected after pregnancy. These receptors originate from a female donor in good health, enrolled as a control in a pregnancy study.

The gene calls are TRBV28 and TRBJ2-7; TRBD2 might be the D (5 bases). Germline V CDR1 and CDR2: MDHEN, SYDVKM. V lost 10 bases and J 6 bases, leaving 19 bases between the germline ends. This CDR3 has 13 amino acids. The CDR3 spells CAIQSPGLREQYF. The CDR3 nucleotides read TGTGCCATCCAGAGTCCGGGATTACGCGAGCAGTACTTC. Full variable domain (missing parts from reference TRBV28 and TRBJ2-7): DVKVTQSSRYLVKRTGEKVFLECVQDMDHENMFWYRQDPGLGLRLIYFSYDVKMKEKGDIPEGYSVSREKKERFSLILESASTNQTSMYLCAIQSPGLREQYFGPGTRLTVT.

The chain recombines TRBV9 with TRBJ2-1, with 7 bases matching TRBD1. Looked up from germline, CDR1 is SGDLS and CDR2 is YYNGEE. With 3 bases clipped from V and 5 bases from J, the junction kept 5 bases outside the gene matches. The CDR3 has 14 residues. CDR3 bases: TGTGCCAGCAGCGCCGACAGGGACCACAATGAGCAGTTCTTC. As protein: CASSADRDHNEQFF.

The V and J genes are TRBV5-1 and TRBJ1-1, with D tentatively TRBD1 (6 bases). The V gene's germline CDR1 is SGHRS and CDR2 YFSETQ. The CDR3 is made up of 15 amino acids. Between the trimmed V and J ends, which lost 4 bases and 1 base, there was a span of 14 bases. The CDR3 nucleotides are TGCGCCAGCAGCCGCGATGGGGGCCCGAACACTGAAGCTTTCTTT. It specifies CASSRDGGPNTEAFF.

The chain combines TRBV27 with TRBJ2-5; TRBD2 matches at 10 bases. The V gene's germline CDR1 is MNHEY and CDR2 SMNVEV (reference sequence). V lost 10 bases, J lost 5 bases, and 16 bases stayed unmatched. The CDR3 contains 16 residues. The CDR3 reads CAIQGPSGRATETQYF. CDR3 DNA: TGTGCCATCCAAGGACCCAGCGGGAGGGCCACGGAGACCCAGTACTTC.

This clone was found a few times. This chain uses TRBV5-4 with TRBJ2-1; 12 bases match TRBD2. CDR1 is SGHNT and CDR2 is YYREEE in the germline V gene (reference sequence). V was pared by 3 bases and J by 8 bases, with 9 bases of the junction left unmatched. This CDR3 spans 16 amino acids. The CDR3 bases are TGTGCCAGCAGCTCGACTAGCGGGAGTAAGAGCGATGAGCAGTTCTTC. Protein sequence: CASSSTSGSKSDEQFF.

The rearrangement links TRBV28 to TRBJ2-7; 8 bases are shared with TRBD1. The trim removed 3 bases at V and 6 bases at J, leaving 13 bases unmatched. The CDR3 length is 16 residues. CDR1 MDHEN and CDR2 SYDVKM come from the germline V gene. The CDR3 reads CASSFSGGVEVCEQYF. CDR3 coding DNA: TGTGCCAGCAGTTTTTCAGGGGGCGTAGAAGTTTGCGAGCAGTACTTC.

The V gene is TRBV7-2, the J gene TRBJ2-2, with D unresolved. This CDR3 has 13 residues. V lost 7 bases, J lost 0 bases, and 6 bases lay in between. Germline V gene data show CDR1 as SGHTA and CDR2 as FQGNSA. The CDR3 DNA sequence: TGTGCCAGCATTCTAACGAACACCGGGGAGCTGTTTTTT. This gives the protein CASILTNTGELFF.

CDR3 DNA sequence: TGTGCCAGCAGTGCCCGGGACAGGGTCACAGATACGCAGTATTTT. Translated: CASSARDRVTDTQYF. The genes are TRBV28 and TRBJ2-3; 9 bases agree with TRBD1. Germline lookup yields CDR1 MDHEN and CDR2 SYDVKM. The V and J ends lost 5 bases and 2 bases, in that order; junction bases with no gene match: 5. The CDR3 has 15 residues.

The chain has TRBV5-4 and TRBJ2-2; TRBD2 might be the D (5 bases). V was pared by 1 base and J by 0 bases, with 10 bases between. Germline CDR1 is SGHNT and CDR2 is YYREEE (reference sequence). The CDR3 consists of 16 residues. CDR3 residues: CASSLNSASNTGELFF. The CDR3 DNA reads TGTGCCAGCAGCTTGAATAGCGCTTCGAACACCGGGGAGCTGTTTTTT. Full variable domain (outside the CDR3, taken from reference TRBV5-4 and TRBJ2-2): ETGVTQSPTHLIKTRGQQVTLRCSSQSGHNTVSWYQQALGQGPQFIFQYYREEENGRGNFPPRFSGLQFPNYSSELNVNALELDDSALYLCASSLNSASNTGELFFGEGSRLTVL.